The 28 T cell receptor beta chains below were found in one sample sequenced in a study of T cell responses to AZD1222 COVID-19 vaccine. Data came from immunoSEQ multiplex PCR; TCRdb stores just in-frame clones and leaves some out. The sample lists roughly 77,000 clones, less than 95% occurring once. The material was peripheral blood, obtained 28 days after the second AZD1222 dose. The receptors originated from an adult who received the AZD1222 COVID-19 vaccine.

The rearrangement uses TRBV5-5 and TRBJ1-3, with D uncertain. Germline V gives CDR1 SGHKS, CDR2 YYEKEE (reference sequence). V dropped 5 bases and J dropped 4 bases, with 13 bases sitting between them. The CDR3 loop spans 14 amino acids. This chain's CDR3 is CASRTWGGGNTIYF. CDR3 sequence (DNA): TGTGCCAGCAGGACGTGGGGTGGCGGAAACACCATATATTTT.

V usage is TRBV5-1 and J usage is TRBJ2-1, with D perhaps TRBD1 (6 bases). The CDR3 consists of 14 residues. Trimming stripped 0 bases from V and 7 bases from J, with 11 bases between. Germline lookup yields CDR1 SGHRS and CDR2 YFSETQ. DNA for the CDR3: TGCGCCAGCAGCTTGGCCTCAGGGGTAAATGAGCAGTTCTTC. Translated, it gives CASSLASGVNEQFF.

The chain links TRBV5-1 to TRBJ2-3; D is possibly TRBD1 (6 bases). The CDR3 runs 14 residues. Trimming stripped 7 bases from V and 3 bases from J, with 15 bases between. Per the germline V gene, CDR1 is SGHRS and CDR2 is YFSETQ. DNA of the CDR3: TGCGCCAGCGCACGACAGGCCGGGACAGATACGCAGTATTTT. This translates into CASARQAGTDTQYF.

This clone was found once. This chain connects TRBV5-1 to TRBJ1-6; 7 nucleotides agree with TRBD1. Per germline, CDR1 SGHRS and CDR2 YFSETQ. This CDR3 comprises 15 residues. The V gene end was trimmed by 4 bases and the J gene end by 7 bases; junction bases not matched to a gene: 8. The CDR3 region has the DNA TGCGCCAGCAGCCTCGGACAGGCGGGGAATTCACCCCTCCACTTT. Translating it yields CASSLGQAGNSPLHF.

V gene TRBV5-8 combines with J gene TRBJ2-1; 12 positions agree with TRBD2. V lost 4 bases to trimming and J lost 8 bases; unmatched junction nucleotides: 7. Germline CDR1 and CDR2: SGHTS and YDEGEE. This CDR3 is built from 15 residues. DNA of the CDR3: TGTGCCAGCAGCCTACTAGCGGGAGGACTTGATGAGCAGTTCTTC. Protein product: CASSLLAGGLDEQFF.

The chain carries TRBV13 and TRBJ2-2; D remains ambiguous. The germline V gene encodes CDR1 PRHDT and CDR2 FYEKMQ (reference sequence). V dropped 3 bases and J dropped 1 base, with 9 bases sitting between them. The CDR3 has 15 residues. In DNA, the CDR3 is TGTGCCAGCAGCTTCTTCCCGGAGAACACCGGGGAGCTGTTTTTT. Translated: CASSFFPENTGELFF.

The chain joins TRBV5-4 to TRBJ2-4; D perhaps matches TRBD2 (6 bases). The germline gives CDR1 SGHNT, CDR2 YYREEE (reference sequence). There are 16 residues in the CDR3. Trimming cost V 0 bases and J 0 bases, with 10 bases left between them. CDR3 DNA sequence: TGTGCCAGCAGCTTGGACGCGGGATTAGCCAAAAACATTCAGTACTTC. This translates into CASSLDAGLAKNIQYF.

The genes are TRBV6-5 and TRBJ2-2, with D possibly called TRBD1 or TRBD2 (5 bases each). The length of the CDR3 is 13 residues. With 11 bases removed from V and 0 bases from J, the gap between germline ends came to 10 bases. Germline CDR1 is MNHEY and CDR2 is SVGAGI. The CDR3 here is CASGATNTGELFF. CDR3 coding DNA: TGTGCCTCCGGGGCCACGAACACCGGGGAGCTGTTTTTT.

The CDR3 nucleotides read TGTGCCAGCAGTGAGGTAAAGGGACCCCTCCACTTT. This codes for CASSEVKGPLHF. This chain links TRBV25-1 with TRBJ1-6; the D is unclear. The CDR3 consists of 12 residues. In germline, CDR1 is MGHDK, CDR2 SYGVNS. V dropped 3 bases and J dropped 12 bases, with 9 bases sitting between them.

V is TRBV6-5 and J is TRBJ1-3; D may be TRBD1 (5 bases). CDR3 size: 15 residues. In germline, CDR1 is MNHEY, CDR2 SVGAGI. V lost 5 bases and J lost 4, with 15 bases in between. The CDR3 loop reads CASSNWGNAGNTIYF. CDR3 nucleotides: TGTGCCAGCAGTAATTGGGGGAACGCCGGAAACACCATATATTTT.

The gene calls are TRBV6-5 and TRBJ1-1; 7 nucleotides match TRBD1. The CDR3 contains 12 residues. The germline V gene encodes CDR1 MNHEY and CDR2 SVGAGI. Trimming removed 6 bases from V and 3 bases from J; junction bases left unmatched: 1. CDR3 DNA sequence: TGTGCCAGCAGAACAGGGGACACTGAAGCTTTCTTT. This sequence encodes CASRTGDTEAFF.

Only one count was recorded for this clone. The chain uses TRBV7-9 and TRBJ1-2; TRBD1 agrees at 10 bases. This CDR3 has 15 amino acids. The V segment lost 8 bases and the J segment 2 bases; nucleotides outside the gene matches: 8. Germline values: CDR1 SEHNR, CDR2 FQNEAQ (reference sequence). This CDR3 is CASLEGTGANYGYTF. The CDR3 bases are TGTGCCAGCCTCGAAGGGACAGGGGCGAACTATGGCTACACCTTC.

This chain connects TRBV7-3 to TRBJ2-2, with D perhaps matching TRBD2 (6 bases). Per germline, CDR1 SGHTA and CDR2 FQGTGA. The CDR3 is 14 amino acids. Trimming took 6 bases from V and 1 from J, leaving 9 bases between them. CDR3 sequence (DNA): TGTGCCAGCAGTCTGGGACTGAACACCGGGGAGCTGTTTTTT. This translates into CASSLGLNTGELFF.

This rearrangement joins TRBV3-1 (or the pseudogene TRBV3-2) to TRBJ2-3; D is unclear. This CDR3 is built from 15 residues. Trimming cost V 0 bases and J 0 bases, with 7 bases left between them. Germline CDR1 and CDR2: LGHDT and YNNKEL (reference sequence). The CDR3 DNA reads TGTGCCAGCAGCCAAGAGGCTACGAGCACAGATACGCAGTATTTT. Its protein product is CASSQEATSTDTQYF.

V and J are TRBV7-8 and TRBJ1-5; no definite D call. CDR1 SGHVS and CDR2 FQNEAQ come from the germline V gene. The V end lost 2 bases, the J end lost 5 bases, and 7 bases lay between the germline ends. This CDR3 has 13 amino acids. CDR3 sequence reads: CASSLKSYQPQHF. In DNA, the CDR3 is TGTGCCAGCAGCTTAAAAAGTTATCAGCCCCAGCATTTT.

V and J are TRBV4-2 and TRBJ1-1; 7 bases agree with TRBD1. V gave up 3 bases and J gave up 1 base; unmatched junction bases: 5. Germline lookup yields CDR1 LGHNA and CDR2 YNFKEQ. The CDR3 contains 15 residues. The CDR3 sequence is CASSQGSGGNTEAFF. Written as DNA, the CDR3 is TGTGCCAGCAGCCAGGGGTCAGGGGGGAACACTGAAGCTTTCTTT.

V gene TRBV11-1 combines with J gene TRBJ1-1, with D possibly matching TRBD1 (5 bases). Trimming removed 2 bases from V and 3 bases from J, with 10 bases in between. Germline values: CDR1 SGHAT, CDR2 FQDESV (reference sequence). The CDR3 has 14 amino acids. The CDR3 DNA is TGTGCCAGCAGCTTATTACTAGGGGACACTGAAGCTTTCTTT. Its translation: CASSLLLGDTEAFF. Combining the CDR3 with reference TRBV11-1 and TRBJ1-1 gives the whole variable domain EAEVAQSPRYKITEKSQAVAFWCDPISGHATLYWYRQILGQGPELLVQFQDESVVDDSQLPKDRFSAERLKGVDSTLKIQPAELGDSAMYLCASSLLLGDTEAFFGQGTRLTVV.

The CDR3: CASSSRGMNTEAFF. The CDR3 bases are TGCGCCAGCAGCTCCAGGGGAATGAACACTGAAGCTTTCTTT. The V gene is TRBV5-1, the J gene TRBJ1-1; D is perhaps TRBD1 (6 bases). Trimming removed 3 bases at V and 0 bases at J, with 9 bases between. CDR3 length: 14 amino acids. Germline CDR1 and CDR2: SGHRS and YFSETQ.

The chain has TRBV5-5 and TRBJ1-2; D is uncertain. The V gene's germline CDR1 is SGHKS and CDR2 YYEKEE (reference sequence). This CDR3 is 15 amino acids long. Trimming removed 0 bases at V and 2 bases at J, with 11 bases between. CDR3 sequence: CASSLEWYHNYGYTF. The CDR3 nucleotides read TGTGCCAGCAGCTTGGAGTGGTACCACAACTATGGCTACACCTTC.

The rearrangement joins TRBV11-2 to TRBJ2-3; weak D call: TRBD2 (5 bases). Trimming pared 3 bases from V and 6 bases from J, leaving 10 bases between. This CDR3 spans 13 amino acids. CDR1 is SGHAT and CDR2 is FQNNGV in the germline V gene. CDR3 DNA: TGTGCCAGCAGCTTTAACTCGGGGGATACGCAGTATTTT. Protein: CASSFNSGDTQYF.

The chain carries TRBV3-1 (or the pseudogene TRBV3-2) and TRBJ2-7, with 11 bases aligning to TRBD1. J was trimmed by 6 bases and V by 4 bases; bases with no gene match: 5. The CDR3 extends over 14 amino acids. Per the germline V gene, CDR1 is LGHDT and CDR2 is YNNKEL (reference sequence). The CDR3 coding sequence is TGTGCCAGCAGCCGGGACAGGGGGTCGAGCGAGCAGTACTTC. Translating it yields CASSRDRGSSEQYF.

CDR3 DNA sequence: TGTGCCTGGAGTTTGGACAGGGAAGCTTTCTTT. Protein product: CAWSLDREAFF. This chain connects TRBV30 to TRBJ1-1; the match to TRBD1 covers 7 bases. Germline loops: CDR1 GTSNPN, CDR2 SVGIG (reference sequence). The junction had 2 bases not matched to a gene; V was cut back by 2 bases and J by 8 bases. The CDR3 totals 11 residues.

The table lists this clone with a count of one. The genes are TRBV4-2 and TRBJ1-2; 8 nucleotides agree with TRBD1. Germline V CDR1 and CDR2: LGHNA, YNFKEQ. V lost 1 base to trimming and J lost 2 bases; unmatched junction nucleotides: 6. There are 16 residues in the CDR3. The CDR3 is CASSQAPQGGNYGYTF. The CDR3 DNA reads TGTGCCAGCAGCCAAGCCCCACAGGGGGGGAACTATGGCTACACCTTC.

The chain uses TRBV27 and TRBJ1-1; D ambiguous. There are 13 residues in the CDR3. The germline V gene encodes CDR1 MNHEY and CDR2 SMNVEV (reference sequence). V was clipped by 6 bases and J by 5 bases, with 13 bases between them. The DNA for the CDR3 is TGTGCCAGCAGCCAGCGGGTGGGGACTGAAGCTTTCTTT. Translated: CASSQRVGTEAFF.

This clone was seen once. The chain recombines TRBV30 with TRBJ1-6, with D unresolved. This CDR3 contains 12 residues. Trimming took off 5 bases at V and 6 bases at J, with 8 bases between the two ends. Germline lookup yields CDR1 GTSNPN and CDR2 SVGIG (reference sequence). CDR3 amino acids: CAWLQTNSPLHF. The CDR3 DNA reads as TGTGCCTGGCTCCAGACTAATTCACCCCTCCACTTT.

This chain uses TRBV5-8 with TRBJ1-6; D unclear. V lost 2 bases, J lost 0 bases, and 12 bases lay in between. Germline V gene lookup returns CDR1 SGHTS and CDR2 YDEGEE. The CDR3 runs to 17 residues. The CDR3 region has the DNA TGTGCCAGCAGCTTCGTGGGGTCGAGCTCCTATAATTCACCCCTCCACTTT. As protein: CASSFVGSSSYNSPLHF.

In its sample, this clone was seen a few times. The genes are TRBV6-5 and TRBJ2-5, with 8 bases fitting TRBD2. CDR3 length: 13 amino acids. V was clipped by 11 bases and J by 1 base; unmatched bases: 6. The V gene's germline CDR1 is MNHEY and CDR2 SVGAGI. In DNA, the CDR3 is TGTGCCGCCGGGAGGGTTGGCCAAGAGACCCAGTACTTC. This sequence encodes CAAGRVGQETQYF.

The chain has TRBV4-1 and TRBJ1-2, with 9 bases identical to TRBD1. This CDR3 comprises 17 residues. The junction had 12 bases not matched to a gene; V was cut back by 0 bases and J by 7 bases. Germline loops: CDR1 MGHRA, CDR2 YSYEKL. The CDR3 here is CASSQEKVGTGRFGYTF. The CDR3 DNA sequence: TGCGCCAGCAGCCAAGAAAAGGTCGGGACAGGGAGGTTTGGCTACACCTTC.